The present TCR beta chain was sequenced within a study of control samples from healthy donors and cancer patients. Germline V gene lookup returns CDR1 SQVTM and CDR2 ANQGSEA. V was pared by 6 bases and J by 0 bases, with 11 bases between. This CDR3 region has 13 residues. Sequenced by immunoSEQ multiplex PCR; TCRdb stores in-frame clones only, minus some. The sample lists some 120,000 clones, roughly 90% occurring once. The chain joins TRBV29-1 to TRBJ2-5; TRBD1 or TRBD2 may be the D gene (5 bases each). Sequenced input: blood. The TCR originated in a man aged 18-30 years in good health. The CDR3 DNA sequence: TGCAGCGTGAGGGACGGGCACCAAGAGACCCAGTACTTC. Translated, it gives CSVRDGHQETQYF.